This T cell receptor beta chain was recorded in a study of blood T cell repertoires in COVID-19. Original processing methods: Estimates of nucleated cell counts were drawn from the amplification of reference gene primers. Generated by immunoSEQ multiplex PCR, the TCRdb table keeps only in-frame clones and is missing some. D and trimming come from the DNA, and the V and J calls and clone size come from that table. The table includes approximately 230,000 clones, under 85% detected once. Trimming cost V 6 bases and J 0 bases; bases outside gene matches: 9. CDR1 and CDR2 (germline): SQVTM, ANQGSEA. This CDR3 region has 17 residues.

The chain combines TRBV29-1 with TRBJ2-3, with 13 bases matching TRBD2. The sequencing sample was made of peripheral blood. The source is a woman between 40 and 50 years old with active or convalescent COVID-19. The CDR3 nucleotides are TGCAGCGTCCACTGGGTGGGACTAGCGGGGAGCACAGATACGCAGTATTTT. It specifies CSVHWVGLAGSTDTQYF.